The clone carrying this T cell receptor (beta chain) was recorded at least ten times. Antigen unknown. This sample was taken from a study of regulatory T cells in long-lasting Graves disease. Study observations and caveats: Newly diagnosed patients had higher TCR diversity than persistent Graves' patients did.

Stated time point: persistent/refractory GD, antithyroid drugs over 5 years with positive TRAb. RNA extracted from PBMCs served as the sequencing template. The diagnosis of Graves' disease used American Thyroid Association guidelines. Patients came through an endocrinology department, and that department was in Xi'an, China. The V gene's germline CDR1 is KGHDR and CDR2 SFDVKD. The CDR3 spans 14 residues. The germline V and J ends were trimmed by 6 bases and 1 base, with 9 bases remaining between them. Arm-PCR with iRepertoire HTBI primers amplified the CDR3 regions for these TCR beta libraries. Per the original data handling: The samples yielded 62 TRBV and some 15 TRBJ segments. TCRdb reprocessed the multiplex PCR reads via MiXCR and lists one record per CDR3 protein. The V and J calls come from TCRdb's annotation, not from the publication. Of 400,000 or so distinct CDR3 sequences listed, around 20% are singletons.

This receptor was taken from a female donor with Graves disease. Sequencing was performed on peripheral blood mononuclear cells (PBMCs), taken when the disease was refractory, from a patient treated with antithyroid drugs. The V and J genes are TRBV24-1 and TRBJ1-5; D not certain. CDR3 amino acids: CATSLDTSNQPQHF. The CDR3 DNA sequence: TGTGCCACCAGTCTTGACACCAGCAATCAGCCCCAGCATTTT.